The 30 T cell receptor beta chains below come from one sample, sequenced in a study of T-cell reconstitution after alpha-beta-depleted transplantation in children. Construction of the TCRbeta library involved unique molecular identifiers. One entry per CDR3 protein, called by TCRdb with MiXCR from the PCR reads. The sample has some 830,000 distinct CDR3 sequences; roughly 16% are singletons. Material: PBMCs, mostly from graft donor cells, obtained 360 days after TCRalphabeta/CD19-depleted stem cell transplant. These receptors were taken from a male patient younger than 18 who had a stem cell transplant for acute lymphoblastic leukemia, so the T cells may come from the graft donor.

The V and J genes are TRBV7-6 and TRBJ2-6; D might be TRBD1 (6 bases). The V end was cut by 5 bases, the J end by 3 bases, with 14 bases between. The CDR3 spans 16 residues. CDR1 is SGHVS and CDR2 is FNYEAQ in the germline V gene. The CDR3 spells CASSPGELRGANVLTF. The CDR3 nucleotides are TGTGCCAGCAGCCCAGGGGAACTACGTGGGGCCAACGTCCTGACTTTC. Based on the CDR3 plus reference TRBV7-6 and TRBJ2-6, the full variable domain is GAGVSQSPRYKVTKRGQDVALRCDPISGHVSLYWYRQALGQGPEFLTYFNYEAQQDKSGLPNDRFSAERPEGSISTLTIQRTEQRDSAMYRCASSPGELRGANVLTFGAGSRLTVL.

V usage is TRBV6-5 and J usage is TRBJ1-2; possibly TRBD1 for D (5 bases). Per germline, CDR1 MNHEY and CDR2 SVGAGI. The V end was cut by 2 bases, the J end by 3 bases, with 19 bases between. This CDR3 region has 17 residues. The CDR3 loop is CASSYHVKGRDDYGYTF. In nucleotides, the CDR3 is TGTGCCAGCAGTTACCACGTAAAGGGACGTGATGACTATGGCTACACCTTC.

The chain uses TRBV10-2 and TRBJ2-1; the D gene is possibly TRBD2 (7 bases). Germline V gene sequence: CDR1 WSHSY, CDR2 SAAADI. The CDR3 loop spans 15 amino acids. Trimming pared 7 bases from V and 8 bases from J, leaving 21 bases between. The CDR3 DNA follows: TGCGCCAGCACAGAGGGGGGGGGGCCAGGAGATGAGCAGTTCTTC. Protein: CASTEGGGPGDEQFF.

CDR3 nucleotides: TGCAGTGCTAGGCTGAGACTAAGACAGGGCCGGGCCGGGGAGCTGTTTTTT. Encoded protein: CSARLRLRQGRAGELFF. This rearrangement joins TRBV20-1 to TRBJ2-2; TRBD1 agrees at 7 bases. This CDR3 comprises 17 residues. The germline V gene encodes CDR1 DFQATT and CDR2 SNEGSKA (reference sequence). V shed 3 bases and J 6 bases; nucleotides not matched to a gene: 16.

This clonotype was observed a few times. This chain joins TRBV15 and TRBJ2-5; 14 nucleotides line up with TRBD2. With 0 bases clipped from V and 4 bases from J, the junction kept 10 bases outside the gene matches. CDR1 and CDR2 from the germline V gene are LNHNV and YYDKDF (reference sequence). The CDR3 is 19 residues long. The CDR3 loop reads CATSRDQGLAGGIGETQYF. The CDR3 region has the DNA TGTGCCACCAGCAGAGATCAAGGACTAGCGGGAGGAATTGGAGAGACCCAGTACTTC. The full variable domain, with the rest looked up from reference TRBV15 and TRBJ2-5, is DAMVIQNPRYQVTQFGKPVTLSCSQTLNHNVMYWYQQKSSQAPKLLFHYYDKDFNNEADTPDNFQSRRPNTSFCFLDIRSPGLGDTAMYLCATSRDQGLAGGIGETQYFGPGTRLLVL.

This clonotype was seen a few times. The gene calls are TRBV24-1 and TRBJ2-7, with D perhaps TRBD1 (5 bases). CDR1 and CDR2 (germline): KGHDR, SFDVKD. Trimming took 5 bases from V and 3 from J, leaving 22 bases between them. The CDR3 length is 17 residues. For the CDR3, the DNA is TGTGCCACCAGTGGCCCGACAGATCAAAAGGCATACTACGAGCAGTACTTC. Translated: CATSGPTDQKAYYEQYF.

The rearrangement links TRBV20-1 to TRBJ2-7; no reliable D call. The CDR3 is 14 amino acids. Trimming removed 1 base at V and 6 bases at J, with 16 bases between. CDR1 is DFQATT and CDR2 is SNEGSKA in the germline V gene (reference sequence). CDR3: CSARVFRSRIEQYF. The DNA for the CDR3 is TGCAGTGCTAGAGTGTTTCGTTCCCGTATCGAGCAGTACTTC.

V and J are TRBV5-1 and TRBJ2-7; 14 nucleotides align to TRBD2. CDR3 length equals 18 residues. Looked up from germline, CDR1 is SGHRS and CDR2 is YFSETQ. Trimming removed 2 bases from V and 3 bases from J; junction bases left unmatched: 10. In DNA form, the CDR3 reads TGCGCCAGCAGCTTACCTACGACTAGCGGGAGGGCCGACTACGAGCAGTACTTC. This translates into CASSLPTTSGRADYEQYF.

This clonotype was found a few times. The CDR3 region is CATSDLGPNNEQFF. CDR3 nucleotide sequence: TGTGCCACCAGTGACCTAGGACCCAACAATGAGCAGTTCTTC. The chain carries TRBV24-1 and TRBJ2-1; D gene ambiguous. V was shortened by 4 bases and J by 5 bases, with 11 bases between the two germline ends. This CDR3 has 14 residues. Germline values: CDR1 KGHDR, CDR2 SFDVKD.

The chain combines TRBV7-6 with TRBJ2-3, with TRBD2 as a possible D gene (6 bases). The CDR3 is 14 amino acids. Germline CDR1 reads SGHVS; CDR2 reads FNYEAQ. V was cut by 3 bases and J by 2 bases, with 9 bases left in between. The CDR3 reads CASSFGGFTDTQYF. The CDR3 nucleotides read TGTGCCAGCAGCTTCGGGGGTTTCACAGATACGCAGTATTTT.

Here the CDR3 DNA reads TGTGCCAGCAGCGTTAAACGGGGGGATACGCAGTATTTT. Its translation: CASSVKRGDTQYF. V gene TRBV9 combines with J gene TRBJ2-3, with a possible D match to TRBD2 (6 bases). This CDR3 spans 13 amino acids. Between the trimmed V and J ends, which lost 2 bases and 6 bases, there was a span of 10 bases. The germline V gene encodes CDR1 SGDLS and CDR2 YYNGEE.

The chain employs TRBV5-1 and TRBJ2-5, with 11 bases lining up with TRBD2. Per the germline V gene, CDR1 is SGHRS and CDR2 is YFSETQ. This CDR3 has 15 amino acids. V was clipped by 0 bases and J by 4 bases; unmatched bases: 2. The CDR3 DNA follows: TGCGCCAGCAGCTTGGGACTAGCGGGATTAGAGACCCAGTACTTC. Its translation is CASSLGLAGLETQYF.

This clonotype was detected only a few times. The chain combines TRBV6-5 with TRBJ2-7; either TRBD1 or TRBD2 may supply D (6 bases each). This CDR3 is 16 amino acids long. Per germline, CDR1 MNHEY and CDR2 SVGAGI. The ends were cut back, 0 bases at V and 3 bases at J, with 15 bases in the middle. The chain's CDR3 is CASSYSEGDKGYEQYF. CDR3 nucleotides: TGTGCCAGCAGTTACTCGGAGGGGGACAAAGGCTACGAGCAGTACTTC.

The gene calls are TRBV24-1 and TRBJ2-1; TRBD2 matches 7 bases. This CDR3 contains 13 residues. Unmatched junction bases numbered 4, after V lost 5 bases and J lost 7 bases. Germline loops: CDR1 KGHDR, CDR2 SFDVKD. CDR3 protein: CATSGEGLNEQFF. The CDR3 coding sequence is TGTGCCACCAGTGGGGAGGGCCTGAATGAGCAGTTCTTC.

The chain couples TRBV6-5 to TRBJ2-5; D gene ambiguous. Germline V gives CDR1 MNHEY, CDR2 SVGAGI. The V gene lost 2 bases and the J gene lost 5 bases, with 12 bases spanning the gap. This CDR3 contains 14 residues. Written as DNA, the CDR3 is TGTGCCAGCAGTTACGGCGCAGGCTGGGAGACCCAGTACTTC. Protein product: CASSYGAGWETQYF.

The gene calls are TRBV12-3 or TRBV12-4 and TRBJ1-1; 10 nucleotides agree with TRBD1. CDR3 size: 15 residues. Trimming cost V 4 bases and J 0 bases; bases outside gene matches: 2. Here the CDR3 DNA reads TGTGCCAGCAGTTGGACAGGGGGAATGAACACTGAAGCTTTCTTT. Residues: CASSWTGGMNTEAFF.

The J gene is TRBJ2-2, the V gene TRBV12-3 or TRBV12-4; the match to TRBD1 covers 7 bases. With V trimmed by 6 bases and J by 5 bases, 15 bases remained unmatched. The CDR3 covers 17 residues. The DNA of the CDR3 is TGTGCCAGCAGCCGACCGACAGGGTATGGAAAAACCGGGGAGCTGTTTTTT. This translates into CASSRPTGYGKTGELFF.

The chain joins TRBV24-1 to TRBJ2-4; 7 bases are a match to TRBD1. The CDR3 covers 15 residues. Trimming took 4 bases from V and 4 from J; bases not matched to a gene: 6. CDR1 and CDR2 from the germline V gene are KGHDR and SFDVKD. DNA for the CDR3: TGTGCCACCAGTGAAACGGGGACAGCTAAAAACATTCAGTACTTC. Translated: CATSETGTAKNIQYF.

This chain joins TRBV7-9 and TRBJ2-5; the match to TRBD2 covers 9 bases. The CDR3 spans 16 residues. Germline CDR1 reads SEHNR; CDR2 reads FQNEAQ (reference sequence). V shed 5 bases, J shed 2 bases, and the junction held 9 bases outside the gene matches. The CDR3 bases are TGTGCCAGCAGCCTAGATCTAGCGGGGTATCAAGAGACCCAGTACTTC. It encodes CASSLDLAGYQETQYF.

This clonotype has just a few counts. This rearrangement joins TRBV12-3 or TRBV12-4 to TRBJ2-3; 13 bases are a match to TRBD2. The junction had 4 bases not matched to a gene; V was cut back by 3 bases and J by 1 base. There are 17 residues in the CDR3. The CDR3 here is CASSLTSGRKGTDTQYF. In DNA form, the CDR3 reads TGTGCCAGCAGTTTGACTAGCGGGAGGAAGGGCACAGATACGCAGTATTTT.

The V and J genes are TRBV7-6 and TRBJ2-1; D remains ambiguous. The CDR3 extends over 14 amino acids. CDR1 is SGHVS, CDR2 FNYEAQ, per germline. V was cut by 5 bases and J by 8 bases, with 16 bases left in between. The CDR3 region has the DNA TGTGCCAGCAGCCTTGGGCAGGAAGGATATGAGCAGTTCTTC. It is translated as CASSLGQEGYEQFF.

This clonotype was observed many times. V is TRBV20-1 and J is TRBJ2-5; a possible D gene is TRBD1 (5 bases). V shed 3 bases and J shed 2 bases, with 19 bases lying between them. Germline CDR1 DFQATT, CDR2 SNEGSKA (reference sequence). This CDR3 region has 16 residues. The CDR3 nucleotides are TGCAGTGCTAGGGGGTACGACAGACCCGTTCAAGAGACCCAGTACTTC. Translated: CSARGYDRPVQETQYF.

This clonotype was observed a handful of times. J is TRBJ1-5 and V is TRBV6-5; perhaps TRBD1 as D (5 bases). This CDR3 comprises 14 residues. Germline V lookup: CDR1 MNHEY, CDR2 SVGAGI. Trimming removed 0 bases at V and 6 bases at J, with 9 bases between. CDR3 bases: TGTGCCAGCAGTTACTCCGGCAGGGCTCAGCCCCAGCATTTT. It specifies CASSYSGRAQPQHF.

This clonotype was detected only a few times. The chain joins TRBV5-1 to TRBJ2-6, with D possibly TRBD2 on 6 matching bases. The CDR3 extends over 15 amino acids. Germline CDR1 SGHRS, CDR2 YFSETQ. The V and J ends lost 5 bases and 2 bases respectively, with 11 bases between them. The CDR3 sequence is CASRSGGTGANVLTF. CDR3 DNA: TGCGCCAGCAGGTCTGGAGGGACTGGGGCCAACGTCCTGACTTTC.

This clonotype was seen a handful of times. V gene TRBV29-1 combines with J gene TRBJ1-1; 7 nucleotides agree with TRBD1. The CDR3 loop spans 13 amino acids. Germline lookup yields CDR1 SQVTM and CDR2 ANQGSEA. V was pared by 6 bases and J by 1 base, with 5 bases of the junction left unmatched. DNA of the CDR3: TGCAGCGTGCGACAGGGATCGAACACTGAAGCTTTCTTT. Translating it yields CSVRQGSNTEAFF.

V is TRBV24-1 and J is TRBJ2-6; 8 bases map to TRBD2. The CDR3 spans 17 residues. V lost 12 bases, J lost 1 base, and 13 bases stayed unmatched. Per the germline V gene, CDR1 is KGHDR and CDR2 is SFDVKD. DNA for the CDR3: TGTGCCTCAGGGACTAGAACGGGAAGGTCTGGGGCCAACGTCCTGACTTTC. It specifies CASGTRTGRSGANVLTF.

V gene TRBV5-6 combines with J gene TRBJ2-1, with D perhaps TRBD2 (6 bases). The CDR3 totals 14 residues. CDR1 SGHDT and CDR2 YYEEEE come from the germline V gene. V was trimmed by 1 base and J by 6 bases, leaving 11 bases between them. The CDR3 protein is CASSLLARSNEQFF. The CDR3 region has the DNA TGTGCCAGCAGCTTGCTAGCGCGAAGCAATGAGCAGTTCTTC.

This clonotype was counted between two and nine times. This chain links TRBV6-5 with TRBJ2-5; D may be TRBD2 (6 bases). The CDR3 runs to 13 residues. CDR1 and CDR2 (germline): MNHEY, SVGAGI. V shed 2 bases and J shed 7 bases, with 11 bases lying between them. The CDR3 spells CASSYAGRGTQYF. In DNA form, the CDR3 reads TGTGCCAGCAGTTACGCGGGGCGGGGGACCCAGTACTTC.

The CDR3 loop reads CSSLTGDYEQYF. As DNA, the CDR3 is TGCAGCTCCCTTACAGGGGACTACGAGCAGTACTTC. The chain links TRBV29-1 to TRBJ2-7; 7 bases are shared with TRBD1. CDR1 SQVTM and CDR2 ANQGSEA come from the germline V gene. With 8 bases clipped from V and 3 bases from J, the junction kept 7 bases outside the gene matches. CDR3 length equals 12 residues.

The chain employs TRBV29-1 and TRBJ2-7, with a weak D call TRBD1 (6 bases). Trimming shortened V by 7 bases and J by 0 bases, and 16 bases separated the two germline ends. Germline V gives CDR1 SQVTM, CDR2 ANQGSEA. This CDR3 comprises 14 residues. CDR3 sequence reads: CSAGGTPFSYEQYF. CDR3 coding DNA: TGCAGCGCGGGTGGGACACCCTTCTCCTACGAGCAGTACTTC.